Listed below are T cell receptor beta chains from one sample, sequenced in a study of early stage breast cancer tumors. Here immunoSEQ multiplex PCR was the method, and the copy in TCRdb shows in-frame clones only, minus some. The sample contains some 72,000 clones, 70% to 85% of which appear only once. The sequenced sample was blood. Receptors originate from a person in their sixties with breast cancer. Both conserved end residues are part of each CDR3. Clone size, where shown, is once, few, many, or a class for clones that have expanded.

.	TRBV7-9	15	CASSLGRERSNEQFF
few	TRBV5-4	12	CASSGVDYEQYF
.	TRBV19	13	CASSRPSLDEQFF
.	TRBV4-3	16	CASSQDSQAMNTEAFF
.	TRBV28	15	CASLLGGYANQPQHF
.	TRBV5-1	14	CASSQPSRQETQYF
.	TRBV6-5	15	CASRNRDRVGNEQFF
.	TRBV5-6	12	CASSLIAGELFF
.	TRBV18	15	CASSRGGRVNNEQFF
few	TRBV19	15	CASSTADSPSGTQYF
.	TRBV9	15	CASSPRGQGMETQYF
.	TRBV2	15	CASKDQTLGRVEQFF
once	TRBV18	13	CASSPLARDEQFF
.	TRBV18	15	CASSPSPGTAEEQYF
.	TRBV9	15	CASSVEQGPTGELFF
.	TRBV15	16	CATSRDGRDQTGGYTF
.	TRBV15	15	CATSRDLGQGHEQYF
.	TRBV7-8	14	CASSPFRVNTEAFF
.	TRBV29-1	14	CSASGAPSYNEQFF
.	TRBV19	12	CASSSAGDTQYF
.	TRBV5-4	15	CASSLVRGLSNEQYF
.	TRBV9	14	CASSAPANTGELFF
.	TRBV5-1	14	CASGGTGESGELFF
.	TRBV5-1	17	CASSSPGQGSFEGGYTF
.	TRBV5-1	15	CASSLNGGSESEQFF
few	TRBV5-1	14	CASIRDRGVGGYTF
.	TRBV15	13	CATSRDVGTVINF
.	TRBV2	14	CASSAELLIYEQYF
.	TRBV6-1	14	CASSAGDWEAGYTF
.	TRBV5-6	18	CASSRLGAGGLLTGELFF
.	TRBV18	15	CASSPSSSADGGYTF
.	TRBV18	14	CASSLQGDSVEQYF
.	TRBV4-2	18	CASSQDYGTGDLNTEAFF
.	TRBV15	14	CATSREGGGYEQYF